The 6 T cell receptor beta chains below all came from one sample that was sequenced in a study of PD-L1 blockade in urothelial cancer. Libraries were prepared by immunoSEQ multiplex PCR; TCRdb keeps only in-frame clonotypes and omits some of them. Of tens of thousands of clones in the sample, 79% are singletons; the top ten hold about 10%. Time point denoted: pretreatment peripheral blood. This specimen consisted of PBMCs, obtained around atezolizumab (anti-PD-L1) treatment. All receptors come from a man between 65 and 85 years old with urothelial cancer.

In nucleotides, the CDR3 is TGTGCCAGCAGCTTAGCGGGGACTAGCGTAGAGCAGTTCTTC. Translating it yields CASSLAGTSVEQFF. This chain connects TRBV7-2 to TRBJ2-1; TRBD2 agrees at 10 bases. Germline V gene sequence: CDR1 SGHTA, CDR2 FQGNSA. The V and J ends lost 0 bases and 10 bases, in that order; junction bases with no gene match: 3. This CDR3 contains 14 residues.

This clone has just a few counts. This rearrangement joins TRBV29-1 to TRBJ2-5; 12 nucleotides match TRBD2. The CDR3 has 16 amino acids. Germline values: CDR1 SQVTM, CDR2 ANQGSEA. This CDR3 is CSIRASGRGWQETQYF. CDR3 coding DNA: TGCAGTATTAGGGCTAGCGGGAGGGGTTGGCAAGAGACCCAGTACTTC.

V usage is TRBV2 and J usage is TRBJ1-2, with a weak D call TRBD1 (5 bases). Looked up from germline, CDR1 is SNHLY and CDR2 is FYNNEI. The CDR3 runs to 14 residues. Trimming took 6 bases from V and 0 from J, leaving 11 bases between them. DNA for the CDR3: TGTGCCAGCAGCCCACTACAGGCTAACTATGGCTACACCTTC. Protein product: CASSPLQANYGYTF.

The genes are TRBV23-1 and TRBJ2-3; D not resolved. TRBV23-1 is identified as an open reading frame with a role that is uncertain. The CDR3 extends over 11 amino acids. Trimming shortened V by 6 bases and J by 4 bases, and 5 bases separated the two germline ends. The CDR3 reads CASSLSDTQYF. The CDR3 nucleotides read TGCGCCAGCAGCCTTTCAGATACGCAGTATTTT.

The CDR3 loop reads CASSHGTSGRRGEQFF. The CDR3 DNA is TGTGCCAGCAGCCACGGGACTAGCGGGAGGAGAGGTGAGCAGTTCTTC. V and J are TRBV14 and TRBJ2-1, with 15 bases aligning to TRBD2. V gave up 3 bases and J gave up 9 bases; unmatched junction bases: 6. There are 16 residues in the CDR3. Germline CDR1 is SGHDN and CDR2 is FVKESK.

V gene TRBV19 combines with J gene TRBJ1-3; a possible D gene is TRBD1 (5 bases). The CDR3 has 15 amino acids. V dropped 8 bases and J dropped 0 bases, with 14 bases sitting between them. The germline V gene has CDR1 LNHDA and CDR2 SQIVND (reference sequence). DNA of the CDR3: TGTGCCAGTTCGGATGGGGGGGGCTCTGGAAACACCATATATTTT. The encoded protein is CASSDGGGSGNTIYF.